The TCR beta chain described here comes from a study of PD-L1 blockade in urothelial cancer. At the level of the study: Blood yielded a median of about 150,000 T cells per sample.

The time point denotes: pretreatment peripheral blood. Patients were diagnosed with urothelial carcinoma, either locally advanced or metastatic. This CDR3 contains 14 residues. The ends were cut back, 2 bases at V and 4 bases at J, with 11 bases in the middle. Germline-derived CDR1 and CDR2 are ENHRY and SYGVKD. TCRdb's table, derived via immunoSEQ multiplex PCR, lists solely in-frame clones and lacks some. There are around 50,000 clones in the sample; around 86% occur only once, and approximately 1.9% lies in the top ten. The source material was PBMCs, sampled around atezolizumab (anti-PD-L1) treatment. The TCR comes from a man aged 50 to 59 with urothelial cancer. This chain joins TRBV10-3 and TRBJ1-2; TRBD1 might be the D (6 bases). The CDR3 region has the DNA TGTGCCATCAGTGAGGGGACATGGCCCTATGGCTACACCTTC. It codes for CAISEGTWPYGYTF.